Detailed here is one TCR beta chain. Its target is not known. Sequencing of TCR beta was performed on blood CD8+ T cells and on blood CD4+ T cells. CDR1 and CDR2 from the germline V gene are MGHRA and YSYEKL. The CDR3 length is 14 residues. V lost 0 bases, J lost 9 bases, and 12 bases lay in between. The data derive from a study of CD8 T cells in Susac syndrome. Turning to the study itself: Active disease was present in over 5 of the sequenced Susac syndrome patients, whereas fewer than ten of them were in remission. Treatment status at blood draw for the Susac syndrome patients was therapy-naive, corticosteroids, or intravenous immunoglobulin alone.

Reverse transcription of roughly 0.5 to 1 ug RNA was performed with random hexamers. TCRdb re-derived calls from the immunoSEQ multiplex PCR reads in MiXCR, one entry per CDR3 protein. The table has around 79,000 distinct CDR3 sequences, less than 95% seen once. Study results and caveats: Acknowledgment was made by the study that its TCR sequencing and HLA analysis involved a relatively small number of individuals.

The sample taken for sequencing was CD8+ T cells from PBMCs. The TCR was taken from a human donor with Susac syndrome. The rearrangement joins TRBV4-1 to TRBJ1-5; no clear D. The CDR3 sequence is CASSQEISQPPQHF. The CDR3 DNA follows: TGCGCCAGCAGCCAAGAAATAAGCCAACCGCCCCAGCATTTT.